This T cell receptor beta chain came from a study of cytomegalovirus exposure and HLA in healthy donors. Study results and limitations: Presence/absence results assume similar sequencing depth per donor, which may not hold. Later, an analysis found that common viral pathogens appeared to be linked with several of the most significant clusters. The authors listed roughly 150 TCR beta chains as cytomegalovirus-associated. A later analysis reportedly found fewer N-insertions in an Asian-associated ancestry cluster than the roughly 700-donor mean.

Turning to this clone: Its specificity is unknown.

There are 14 residues in the CDR3. V shed 7 bases, J shed 4 bases, and the junction held 7 bases outside the gene matches. Looked up from germline, CDR1 is ENHRY and CDR2 is SYGVKD. PCR amplification relied on 60 Vbeta primers (plus 13 Jbeta primers). TCRdb's copy holds only in-frame clones and misses some; the assay was immunoSEQ multiplex PCR. The data show around 78,000 clones, 55% to 85% seen once. The gene calls are TRBV10-3 and TRBJ1-1; 9 bases align to TRBD1. The source material was PBMCs. The receptor was isolated from a middle-aged woman in good health and CMV-seropositive. CDR3 sequence reads: CAITTDRGVTEAFF. CDR3 nucleotide sequence: TGTGCCATCACCACGGACAGGGGAGTCACTGAAGCTTTCTTT.